These 29 T cell receptor beta chains were all obtained from the same sample, sequenced in a study of blood T cell repertoires in COVID-19. Repertoires were generated with immunoSEQ multiplex PCR, while TCRdb's copy carries only in-frame clones and drops some. Here the sample spans fewer than 75,000 clones, just over 85% being singletons. Sequenced material: peripheral blood. These receptors originate from a man aged 45-60 years with active COVID-19.

This chain joins TRBV9 and TRBJ2-3, with 8 bases fitting TRBD2. Germline trimming cut 0 bases from V and 7 bases from J; bases unmatched to any gene: 7. The germline V gene encodes CDR1 SGDLS and CDR2 YYNGEE. This CDR3 spans 15 amino acids. In DNA, the CDR3 is TGTGCCAGCAGCGTAGCTCGGGGGGGGTATAATACGCAGTATTTT. Its translation is CASSVARGGYNTQYF. Full variable domain (outside the CDR3, taken from reference TRBV9 and TRBJ2-3): DSGVTQTPKHLITATGQRVTLRCSPRSGDLSVYWYQQSLDQGLQFLIQYYNGEERAKGNILERFSAQQFPDLHSELNLSSLELGDSALYFCASSVARGGYNTQYFGPGTRLTVL.

The chain joins TRBV3-1 (or the pseudogene TRBV3-2) to TRBJ2-3, with TRBD2 matching 9 bases. The germline gives CDR1 LGHDT, CDR2 YNNKEL (reference sequence). Unmatched junction bases numbered 8, after V lost 5 bases and J lost 5 bases. This CDR3 spans 15 amino acids. The CDR3: CASSTSRGGLDTQYF. The CDR3 bases are TGTGCCAGCAGCACCTCGCGGGGGGGCTTAGATACGCAGTATTTT.

The chain uses TRBV6-6 and TRBJ2-1, with 11 bases identical to TRBD2. The trim removed 6 bases at V and 10 bases at J, leaving 14 bases unmatched. Germline CDR1 and CDR2: MNHNY and SVGAGI (reference sequence). The CDR3 loop spans 16 amino acids. CDR3 in DNA: TGTGCCAGCAGCAACGGGGGGACTAGCGGAGCCTGGGAGCAGTTCTTC. Translating it yields CASSNGGTSGAWEQFF.

This clone was seen only a few times. The rearrangement links TRBV19 to TRBJ2-2; D ambiguous. Trimming shortened V by 3 bases and J by 2 bases, and 10 bases separated the two germline ends. The length of the CDR3 is 15 residues. Germline V lookup: CDR1 LNHDA, CDR2 SQIVND (reference sequence). In DNA form, the CDR3 reads TGTGCCAGTAGTATTTCGAACATTAACACCGGGGAGCTGTTTTTT. Translated, it gives CASSISNINTGELFF.

This chain connects TRBV2 to TRBJ2-5, with a possible D match to TRBD2 (6 bases). The germline V and J ends were trimmed by 6 bases and 3 bases, with 14 bases remaining between them. Per the germline V gene, CDR1 is SNHLY and CDR2 is FYNNEI. The CDR3 spans 14 residues. The CDR3 loop reads CASRGRLVKETQYF. DNA of the CDR3: TGTGCCAGCAGGGGAAGACTAGTGAAAGAGACCCAGTACTTC.

This clone was found once. This chain joins TRBV7-6 and TRBJ2-1; D call uncertain. V was shortened by 1 base and J by 7 bases, with 17 bases between the two germline ends. Germline CDR1 reads SGHVS; CDR2 reads FNYEAQ. This CDR3 spans 16 amino acids. Here the CDR3 DNA reads TGTGCCAGCAGCTTAGGTACAGTCTATCTTGGGAATGAGCAGTTCTTC. This encodes CASSLGTVYLGNEQFF.

The chain joins TRBV5-6 to TRBJ2-2, with D perhaps matching TRBD1 (6 bases). CDR1 is SGHDT, CDR2 YYEEEE, per germline. The CDR3 extends over 13 amino acids. V lost 3 bases to trimming and J lost 8 bases, with 11 bases between them. This CDR3 is CASSSHRVGELFF. The DNA for the CDR3 is TGTGCCAGCAGCTCCCACAGGGTTGGGGAGCTGTTTTTT.

The chain uses TRBV28 and TRBJ2-7, with 8 bases that match TRBD2. Germline V gene sequence: CDR1 MDHEN, CDR2 SYDVKM. J was trimmed by 6 bases and V by 2 bases; bases with no gene match: 12. The CDR3 has 16 residues. CDR3 amino acids: CASSLGYGLAGTEQYV. In DNA, the CDR3 is TGTGCCAGCAGTTTAGGGTACGGGCTAGCGGGTACCGAGCAGTACGTC.

V gene TRBV6-5 combines with J gene TRBJ2-1; 7 bases line up with TRBD1. The germline CDR1 and CDR2 sequences are MNHEY and SVGAGI. V lost 5 bases, J lost 11 bases, and 9 bases stayed unmatched. This CDR3 has 13 residues. The CDR3 sequence is CASSLQRDSQQFF. In DNA, the CDR3 is TGTGCCAGCAGTCTCCAACGGGACAGCCAGCAGTTCTTC.

V is TRBV5-8 and J is TRBJ1-1; possible D gene TRBD1, 5 bases. Germline CDR1 SGHTS, CDR2 YDEGEE. The V end was cut by 1 base, the J end by 0 bases, with 7 bases between. The CDR3 is 14 amino acids. CDR3 sequence (DNA): TGTGCCAGCAGCTTGACGGACATGAACACTGAAGCTTTCTTT. Its protein product is CASSLTDMNTEAFF.

The genes are TRBV9 and TRBJ2-1; 7 nucleotides agree with TRBD2. CDR1 SGDLS and CDR2 YYNGEE come from the germline V gene. The CDR3 spans 13 residues. The ends lost 0 bases at V and 12 bases at J; junction bases unmatched: 6. The CDR3 DNA reads as TGTGCCAGCAGCGTAGAGTCGCGGGGGAGGCAGTTCTTC. The encoded protein is CASSVESRGRQFF.

The genes are TRBV7-3 and TRBJ2-1; D remains unclear. The CDR3 has 15 residues. Trimming pared 2 bases from V and 1 base from J, leaving 9 bases between. Germline values: CDR1 SGHTA, CDR2 FQGTGA. CDR3 bases: TGTGCCAGCAGCTTAGCCCGCGGTTCCTACAATGAGCAGTTCTTC. Amino acids: CASSLARGSYNEQFF.

The CDR3, as DNA: TGTGCCAGCAGGGCCAGCTCCTACAATGAGCAGTTCTTC. Protein: CASRASSYNEQFF. The chain links TRBV2 to TRBJ2-1; D unclear. Trimming took 6 bases from V and 0 from J, leaving 6 bases between them. Germline CDR1 SNHLY, CDR2 FYNNEI. The CDR3 covers 13 residues.

This CDR3 reads CASSLAMRSFDGYTF. The CDR3 DNA is TGCGCCAGCAGCTTGGCTATGCGGAGCTTCGATGGCTACACCTTC. The genes are TRBV5-1 and TRBJ1-2; D uncertain. V was clipped by 0 bases and J by 6 bases, with 15 bases between them. The CDR3 runs 15 residues. Germline V gene sequence: CDR1 SGHRS, CDR2 YFSETQ. The variable domain in full, completed from reference TRBV5-1 and TRBJ1-2, reads KAGVTQTPRYLIKTRGQQVTLSCSPISGHRSVSWYQQTPGQGLQFLFEYFSETQRNKGNFPGRFSGRQFSNSRSEMNVSTLELGDSALYLCASSLAMRSFDGYTFGSGTRLTVV.

V usage is TRBV29-1 and J usage is TRBJ1-5, with 8 positions matching TRBD1. The CDR3 runs to 12 residues. V trimming: 6 bases; J trimming: 2 bases; junction bases outside the gene matches: 0. Germline assignment: CDR1 SQVTM and CDR2 ANQGSEA. The CDR3 loop reads CSVGQGNQPQHF. The CDR3 DNA reads as TGCAGCGTGGGACAGGGCAATCAGCCCCAGCATTTT.

The V and J genes are TRBV19 and TRBJ1-1, with D possibly matching TRBD1 (6 bases). The germline V gene has CDR1 LNHDA and CDR2 SQIVND (reference sequence). Trimming removed 3 bases at V and 4 bases at J, with 18 bases between. The CDR3 runs 16 residues. The CDR3 protein is CASSMGPRGGSTEAFF. Written as DNA, the CDR3 is TGTGCCAGTAGTATGGGGCCAAGAGGGGGTAGCACTGAAGCTTTCTTT.

The rearrangement links TRBV6-5 to TRBJ1-1; 7 bases are shared with TRBD1. CDR1 is MNHEY, CDR2 SVGAGI, per germline. The CDR3 spans 15 residues. V lost 6 bases and J lost 1; bases outside the gene matches: 8. CDR3 nucleotide sequence: TGTGCCAGCAGCCCCCCACAGGGGAGGAACACTGAAGCTTTCTTT. It codes for CASSPPQGRNTEAFF.

This clone has just a few counts. This chain connects TRBV14 to TRBJ1-2, with D hard to call. CDR1 SGHDN and CDR2 FVKESK come from the germline V gene. Between the trimmed V and J ends, which lost 2 bases and 3 bases, there was a span of 7 bases. The CDR3 extends over 13 amino acids. The CDR3 DNA reads as TGTGCCAGCAGCCAAATGGCCTACTATGGCTACACCTTC. Translation: CASSQMAYYGYTF.

This chain joins TRBV18 and TRBJ1-2, with D hard to call. Trimming pared 0 bases from V and 7 bases from J, leaving 12 bases between. From germline, CDR1 is KGHSH and CDR2 LQKENI. The length of the CDR3 is 14 residues. The CDR3 coding sequence is TGTGCCAGCTCACCACCGGGGAGAGCTGGTGGCTACACCTTC. Residues: CASSPPGRAGGYTF.

Regarding this clone: The same CDR3 also results from other DNA sequences found in this sample. The chain has TRBV12-3 or TRBV12-4 and TRBJ2-7, with unresolved D. V dropped 5 bases and J dropped 1 base, with 3 bases sitting between them. The CDR3 loop spans 11 amino acids. CDR3 DNA sequence: TGTGCCAGCAGTCCTTCCTACGAGCAGTACTTC. It translates to CASSPSYEQYF.

This chain uses TRBV20-1 with TRBJ2-3, with 12 bases that match TRBD2. Germline V gene lookup returns CDR1 DFQATT and CDR2 SNEGSKA (reference sequence). The CDR3 extends over 16 amino acids. The ends lost 6 bases at V and 0 bases at J; junction bases unmatched: 7. CDR3: CSASLAGGLSTDTQYF. CDR3 in DNA: TGCAGTGCGAGTCTAGCGGGGGGGCTGAGCACAGATACGCAGTATTTT.

The CDR3 DNA reads TGTGCCAGCAGTGACCGGCTAGCGGGAGGGCCAGGAGAGGACGAGCAGTACGTC. The encoded protein is CASSDRLAGGPGEDEQYV. This chain connects TRBV6-4 to TRBJ2-7, with 12 bases lining up with TRBD2. With 2 bases clipped from V and 5 bases from J, the junction kept 13 bases outside the gene matches. Germline CDR1 and CDR2: MRHNA and SNTAGT. The CDR3 consists of 18 residues.

The gene calls are TRBV10-3 and TRBJ2-1; D possibly corresponds to TRBD1 (6 bases). This CDR3 spans 14 amino acids. Deletions cut 11 bases from V and 6 bases from J, with 20 bases between. CDR1 is ENHRY, CDR2 SYGVKD, per germline. CDR3 DNA: TGTGCCGCCCAGCCGGGACAACGGCCCAATGAGCAGTTCTTC. Translated: CAAQPGQRPNEQFF.

This chain links TRBV11-2 with TRBJ2-1; TRBD1 matches at 10 bases. The CDR3 length is 16 residues. CDR1 is SGHAT, CDR2 FQNNGV, per germline. The trim removed 1 base at V and 4 bases at J, leaving 4 bases unmatched. The chain's CDR3 is CASSLVGTGEYNEQFF. For the CDR3, the DNA is TGTGCCAGCAGCTTAGTTGGGACAGGGGAGTACAATGAGCAGTTCTTC.

The rearrangement uses TRBV24-1 and TRBJ2-3; 10 nucleotides agree with TRBD1. The V gene's germline CDR1 is KGHDR and CDR2 SFDVKD. J gave up 2 bases and V 4 bases, and 5 bases lay outside the gene matches. This CDR3 region has 16 residues. This CDR3 reads CATSDAGQGFTDTQYF. CDR3 in DNA: TGTGCCACCAGTGACGCGGGACAGGGGTTCACAGATACGCAGTATTTT.

The V and J genes are TRBV7-8 and TRBJ2-2; D unresolved. The CDR3 is made up of 12 amino acids. Trimming removed 5 bases at V and 8 bases at J, with 9 bases between. Per germline, CDR1 SGHVS and CDR2 FQNEAQ. The CDR3: CASSPQSGELFF. The CDR3 DNA reads as TGTGCCAGCAGCCCCCAGTCAGGGGAGCTGTTTTTT.

The chain couples TRBV6-5 to TRBJ2-2; 10 bases map to TRBD2. Germline V gives CDR1 MNHEY, CDR2 SVGAGI. This CDR3 has 16 amino acids. Trimming cost V 2 bases and J 4 bases; bases outside gene matches: 4. CDR3 sequence (DNA): TGTGCCAGCAGTTACCTAAGCGGGAGGGCCACCGGGGAGCTGTTTTTT. It translates to CASSYLSGRATGELFF.

The chain joins TRBV7-3 to TRBJ2-7, with 7 nucleotides matching TRBD1. Germline loops: CDR1 SGHTA, CDR2 FQGTGA. There are 13 residues in the CDR3. Trimming took 5 bases from V and 5 from J; bases not matched to a gene: 6. DNA of the CDR3: TGTGCCAGCAGCCTCCTAGGGGGCCACGAGCAGTACTTC. Amino acids: CASSLLGGHEQYF.

The J gene is TRBJ1-1, the V gene TRBV27; D is possibly TRBD1 (5 bases). Germline V lookup: CDR1 MNHEY, CDR2 SMNVEV (reference sequence). CDR3 length: 15 residues. Trimming cost V 7 bases and J 0 bases, with 15 bases left between them. CDR3 region: CASNLRGPMNTEAFF. CDR3 in DNA: TGTGCCAGCAACCTTAGGGGCCCCATGAACACTGAAGCTTTCTTT.